This entry lists 27 T cell receptor beta chains sequenced from one sample in a study of T cell responses to AZD1222 COVID-19 vaccine. Assay used: immunoSEQ multiplex PCR; TCRdb lists only in-frame clones, some missing. The data contain over 75,000 clones, roughly nine tenths of them singletons. The sample consisted of peripheral blood, taken on day 0 of AZD1222 vaccination. These receptors all stem from an adult in good health.

This clone was detected only a few times. This chain links TRBV6-5 with TRBJ2-1, with 14 bases matching TRBD2. Trimming at V came to 6 bases and at J to 16 bases, leaving 8 bases not matched to a gene. CDR1 and CDR2 (germline): MNHEY, SVGAGI. The CDR3 extends over 13 amino acids. The CDR3 coding sequence is TGTGCCAGCAGGCTCGGGACTAGCGGGAGCGAATTCTTC. Translated, it gives CASRLGTSGSEFF.

The chain links TRBV27 to TRBJ1-5; 7 nucleotides agree with TRBD1. CDR1 is MNHEY, CDR2 SMNVEV, per germline (reference sequence). The CDR3 has 16 amino acids. Losses at the gene ends were 1 base for V and 4 bases for J; bases not matched to a gene: 7. Written as DNA, the CDR3 is TGTGCCAGCAGTTTATGGAGCCGGGACAGAAATCAGCCCCAGCATTTT. Translated, it gives CASSLWSRDRNQPQHF.

The chain uses TRBV11-2 and TRBJ2-3; D unclear. Trimming stripped 3 bases from V and 0 bases from J, with 7 bases between. The CDR3 has 14 amino acids. The V gene's germline CDR1 is SGHAT and CDR2 FQNNGV. CDR3 nucleotide sequence: TGTGCCAGCAGCTTTTACAGTAGCACAGATACGCAGTATTTT. As protein: CASSFYSSTDTQYF. Combining the CDR3 with reference TRBV11-2 and TRBJ2-3 gives the whole variable domain EAGVAQSPRYKIIEKRQSVAFWCNPISGHATLYWYQQILGQGPKLLIQFQNNGVVDDSQLPKDRFSAERLKGVDSTLKIQPAKLEDSAVYLCASSFYSSTDTQYFGPGTRLTVL.

J is TRBJ1-2 and V is TRBV9; a weak D match, TRBD1 (5 bases). Germline CDR1 SGDLS, CDR2 YYNGEE. CDR3 length: 16 amino acids. Trimming removed 4 bases at V and 7 bases at J, with 23 bases between. The CDR3 DNA reads as TGTGCCAGCAGCCCACGACAGCCCCTCGATGCGCGTGGCTACACCTTC. Translated, it gives CASSPRQPLDARGYTF. The full variable domain, rest sourced from reference TRBV9 and TRBJ1-2, is DSGVTQTPKHLITATGQRVTLRCSPRSGDLSVYWYQQSLDQGLQFLIQYYNGEERAKGNILERFSAQQFPDLHSELNLSSLELGDSALYFCASSPRQPLDARGYTFGSGTRLTVV.

The chain is built from TRBV30 and TRBJ1-5; possibly TRBD1 for D (6 bases). The germline gives CDR1 GTSNPN, CDR2 SVGIG (reference sequence). CDR3 length: 14 residues. The V gene lost 3 bases and the J gene lost 1 base, with 10 bases spanning the gap. The DNA of the CDR3 is TGTGCCTGGAGGGGGGCGAGCAGCAATCAGCCCCAGCATTTT. Encoded protein: CAWRGASSNQPQHF.

The chain carries TRBV7-6 and TRBJ2-3, with 8 bases identical to TRBD2. The V gene's germline CDR1 is SGHVS and CDR2 FNYEAQ. The V segment lost 5 bases and the J segment 4 bases; nucleotides outside the gene matches: 8. This CDR3 is 15 amino acids long. The CDR3 loop is CASSPSNSGADTQYF. The CDR3 DNA reads TGTGCCAGCAGCCCGTCGAATAGCGGGGCAGATACGCAGTATTTT.

J is TRBJ2-1 and V is TRBV2; D might be TRBD1 (5 bases). Trimming removed 3 bases from V and 8 bases from J, with 11 bases in between. Germline CDR1 is SNHLY and CDR2 is FYNNEI. The CDR3 length is 13 residues. In nucleotides, the CDR3 is TGTGCCAGCAGTGACGGCAGGGCCTATGAGCAGTTCTTC. It yields the protein CASSDGRAYEQFF.

The chain has TRBV12-3 or TRBV12-4 and TRBJ2-2; 7 bases fit TRBD1. V was pared by 6 bases and J by 6 bases, with 4 bases of the junction left unmatched. This CDR3 is 13 amino acids long. The DNA for the CDR3 is TGTGCCAGCAGCATGGGACAGCCCGGGGAGCTGTTTTTT. Protein sequence: CASSMGQPGELFF.

This chain connects TRBV9 to TRBJ2-1; the match to TRBD2 covers 11 bases. The CDR3 length is 16 residues. CDR1 SGDLS and CDR2 YYNGEE come from the germline V gene. The J segment lost 3 bases and the V segment lost 3 bases, leaving 5 bases of the junction unmatched. The CDR3 DNA reads TGTGCCAGCAGCGCATTAGCGGGGGGGAACTACAATGAGCAGTTCTTC. Amino acid sequence: CASSALAGGNYNEQFF. Variable domain in full (rest from reference TRBV9 and TRBJ2-1): DSGVTQTPKHLITATGQRVTLRCSPRSGDLSVYWYQQSLDQGLQFLIQYYNGEERAKGNILERFSAQQFPDLHSELNLSSLELGDSALYFCASSALAGGNYNEQFFGPGTRLTVL.

This sequence joins TRBV18 and TRBJ1-2; 10 bases align to TRBD1. The CDR3 sequence is 13 residues long. The V gene end was trimmed by 6 bases and the J gene end by 7 bases; junction bases not matched to a gene: 5. Germline V gives CDR1 KGHSH, CDR2 LQKENI. The CDR3 loop reads CASSPGQGFGYTF. As DNA, the CDR3 is TGTGCCAGCTCCCCGGGACAGGGGTTTGGCTACACCTTC. Filled out from reference TRBV18 and TRBJ1-2, the complete variable domain reads NAGVMQNPRHLVRRRGQEARLRCSPMKGHSHVYWYRQLPEEGLKFMVYLQKENIIDESGMPKERFSAEFPKEGPSILRIQQVVRGDSAAYFCASSPGQGFGYTFGSGTRLTVV.

J is TRBJ2-7 and V is TRBV15; TRBD1 agrees at 7 bases. The V segment lost 5 bases and the J segment 5 bases; nucleotides outside the gene matches: 12. Germline lookup yields CDR1 LNHNV and CDR2 YYDKDF (reference sequence). CDR3 length: 15 residues. The chain's CDR3 is CATSPKGAGGHEQYF. The CDR3 nucleotides are TGTGCCACCAGCCCAAAAGGCGCAGGGGGTCACGAGCAGTACTTC. Full variable domain (outside the CDR3, taken from reference TRBV15 and TRBJ2-7): DAMVIQNPRYQVTQFGKPVTLSCSQTLNHNVMYWYQQKSSQAPKLLFHYYDKDFNNEADTPDNFQSRRPNTSFCFLDIRSPGLGDTAMYLCATSPKGAGGHEQYFGPGTRLTVT.

The rearrangement links TRBV5-1 to TRBJ1-2, with 10 bases aligning to TRBD1. In germline, CDR1 is SGHRS, CDR2 YFSETQ. V gave up 2 bases and J gave up 10 bases; unmatched junction bases: 2. This CDR3 contains 12 residues. DNA of the CDR3: TGCGCCAGCAGCTTCGGGACAGGGGACTACACCTTC. Residues: CASSFGTGDYTF.

This sequence joins TRBV4-3 and TRBJ1-1; possible D gene TRBD1, 5 bases. The V end lost 0 bases, the J end lost 1 base, and 6 bases lay between the germline ends. This CDR3 is 14 amino acids long. Germline CDR1 and CDR2: LGHNA and YSLEER. The CDR3 bases are TGCGCCAGCAGCCAAGATACAGGGAACACTGAAGCTTTCTTT. Its translation is CASSQDTGNTEAFF.

The rearrangement uses TRBV3-1 (or the pseudogene TRBV3-2) and TRBJ1-1, with D possibly TRBD1 on 6 matching bases. There are 14 residues in the CDR3. Germline V gene sequence: CDR1 LGHDT, CDR2 YNNKEL (reference sequence). V was cut by 0 bases and J by 11 bases, with 16 bases left in between. CDR3 region: CASSQEGGAGGAFF. CDR3 DNA: TGTGCCAGCAGCCAAGAGGGGGGCGCGGGAGGCGCTTTCTTT.

The chain combines TRBV3-1 (or the pseudogene TRBV3-2) with TRBJ2-3; D may be TRBD2 (5 bases). The CDR3 spans 18 residues. From germline, CDR1 is LGHDT and CDR2 YNNKEL (reference sequence). V lost 0 bases and J lost 1, with 17 bases in between. The CDR3 protein is CASSQEEETRKGTDTQYF. DNA for the CDR3: TGTGCCAGCAGCCAAGAGGAGGAGACCCGAAAAGGCACAGATACGCAGTATTTT.

The chain links TRBV29-1 to TRBJ2-7; 9 nucleotides align to TRBD1. The CDR3 covers 14 residues. Germline values: CDR1 SQVTM, CDR2 ANQGSEA. V was pared by 6 bases and J by 6 bases, with 12 bases of the junction left unmatched. The CDR3 bases are TGCAGCGTGGTAACCGGGACAGGGCAACTCGAGCAGTACTTC. This codes for CSVVTGTGQLEQYF.

The rearrangement uses TRBV6-2 or TRBV6-3 and TRBJ2-7; weak D call: TRBD2 (6 bases). The CDR3 sequence is 14 residues long. Per the germline V gene, CDR1 is MNHEY and CDR2 is SVGEGT. Trimming shortened V by 4 bases and J by 5 bases, and 15 bases separated the two germline ends. The CDR3 region is CASSFGKGRHEQYF. The CDR3 region has the DNA TGTGCCAGCAGTTTCGGGAAGGGGAGGCACGAGCAGTACTTC.

V is TRBV5-4 and J is TRBJ2-7; TRBD2 agrees at 16 bases. The V and J ends lost 3 bases and 2 bases, in that order; junction bases with no gene match: 14. Germline CDR1 is SGHNT and CDR2 is YYREEE (reference sequence). The CDR3 length is 20 residues. CDR3 sequence (DNA): TGTGCCAGCAGCTCCCCCGGGACTAGCGGGGGGGCGATTGCCCCCTACGAGCAGTACTTC. It codes for CASSSPGTSGGAIAPYEQYF.

V and J are TRBV5-1 and TRBJ1-2; TRBD1 might be the D (5 bases). This CDR3 spans 14 amino acids. V lost 2 bases and J lost 0, with 8 bases in between. Germline V gene data show CDR1 as SGHRS and CDR2 as YFSETQ. The CDR3 protein is CASSLSRANYGYTF. CDR3 sequence (DNA): TGCGCCAGCAGCTTAAGCAGGGCTAACTATGGCTACACCTTC.

The chain carries TRBV5-1 and TRBJ2-7, with 7 nucleotides matching TRBD2. Germline CDR1 and CDR2: SGHRS and YFSETQ. The CDR3 extends over 15 amino acids. V trimming: 4 bases; J trimming: 2 bases; junction bases outside the gene matches: 9. CDR3 bases: TGCGCCAGCAGCCCCTCCGTGGGAGGGCCCTACGAGCAGTACTTC. Its translation is CASSPSVGGPYEQYF.

V usage is TRBV7-9 and J usage is TRBJ2-4; 9 positions match TRBD1. The germline V gene has CDR1 SEHNR and CDR2 FQNEAQ (reference sequence). CDR3 length: 15 amino acids. V lost 5 bases, J lost 7 bases, and 9 bases stayed unmatched. CDR3 coding DNA: TGTGCCAGCAGCACCGTACAGGGGGCAGTGAACATTCAGTACTTC. Amino acids: CASSTVQGAVNIQYF.

The chain uses TRBV5-1 and TRBJ2-7, with 9 bases lining up with TRBD1. The CDR3 covers 14 residues. The germline V gene encodes CDR1 SGHRS and CDR2 YFSETQ. J was trimmed by 5 bases and V by 4 bases; bases with no gene match: 7. The chain's CDR3 is CASSLRTGEDEQYF. Written as DNA, the CDR3 is TGCGCCAGCAGCCTTAGGACAGGGGAGGACGAGCAGTACTTC.

The chain recombines TRBV5-1 with TRBJ2-1; D possibly matches TRBD1 or TRBD2 (5 bases each). CDR3 length: 13 residues. The germline CDR1 and CDR2 sequences are SGHRS and YFSETQ. The germline V and J ends were trimmed by 8 bases and 4 bases, with 13 bases remaining between them. This chain's CDR3 is CASGRDVYNEQFF. The CDR3 DNA is TGCGCCAGTGGACGGGACGTTTACAATGAGCAGTTCTTC. The whole variable domain, remainder taken from reference TRBV5-1 and TRBJ2-1, is KAGVTQTPRYLIKTRGQQVTLSCSPISGHRSVSWYQQTPGQGLQFLFEYFSETQRNKGNFPGRFSGRQFSNSRSEMNVSTLELGDSALYLCASGRDVYNEQFFGPGTRLTVL.

The rearrangement links TRBV19 to TRBJ2-2; no reliable D call. Germline CDR1 reads LNHDA; CDR2 reads SQIVND (reference sequence). This CDR3 has 17 amino acids. Trimming removed 6 bases at V and 4 bases at J, with 21 bases between. This CDR3 is CASSPSPARRTTGELFF. In DNA form, the CDR3 reads TGTGCCAGTAGCCCTTCCCCTGCCCGCAGGACCACCGGGGAGCTGTTTTTT.

The chain carries TRBV5-4 and TRBJ2-5; D possibly uses TRBD1 or TRBD2 (6 bases each). CDR1 is SGHNT, CDR2 YYREEE, per germline (reference sequence). The germline V and J ends were trimmed by 4 bases and 5 bases, with 15 bases remaining between them. CDR3 length equals 14 residues. The CDR3 reads CASSPGGGSETQYF. CDR3 nucleotides: TGTGCCAGCAGCCCTGGAGGGGGTTCGGAGACCCAGTACTTC.

The V call is TRBV12-3 or TRBV12-4, the J call TRBJ1-6; D unclear. The CDR3 covers 13 residues. V lost 2 bases to trimming and J lost 5 bases, with 4 bases between them. The CDR3 loop is CASSLTDNSPLHF. CDR3 bases: TGTGCCAGCAGTTTAACGGATAATTCACCCCTCCACTTT.

A single count supports this clone. The chain joins TRBV30 to TRBJ2-5; 11 bases line up with TRBD2. This CDR3 contains 14 residues. The V and J ends lost 2 bases and 5 bases, in that order; junction bases with no gene match: 4. Germline assignment: CDR1 GTSNPN and CDR2 SVGIG (reference sequence). The chain's CDR3 is CAWSRLAGTETQYF. Written as DNA, the CDR3 is TGTGCCTGGAGTAGACTAGCGGGGACGGAGACCCAGTACTTC.